The 11 T cell receptor beta chains below were found in one sample sequenced in a study of T cells after yellow fever vaccination. TCRdb reanalysed the 5' RACE reads using MiXCR and keeps one entry per CDR3 protein. The sample has 95,000 to 100,000 distinct CDR3 sequences; roughly 6% are singletons. Sequencing was performed on CD8+ T cells sorted from PBMCs, taken 10 days after the yellow fever booster vaccination. These receptors originate from a man between 18 and 29 years old who received the YFV17D yellow fever vaccine.

As concerns this clonotype: Given a much more abundant clone one base away, this may be a read error. Likely a read error: the CDR3 ends without its conserved phenylalanine or tryptophan. This chain uses TRBV7-3 with TRBJ2-1, with TRBD2 identical over 7 bases. Germline V gives CDR1 SGHTA, CDR2 FQGTGA. This CDR3 has 12 amino acids. Trimming cost V 4 bases and J 9 bases; bases outside gene matches: 3. In nucleotides, the CDR3 is TGTGCCAGCAGCTCACCGGGGGGTGAGCAGTTCCTC. Its translation is CASSSPGGEQFL.

The rearrangement joins TRBV7-2 to TRBJ1-2; D not certain. The germline V gene encodes CDR1 SGHTA and CDR2 FQGNSA. The V end lost 3 bases, the J end lost 3 bases, and 8 bases lay between the germline ends. The CDR3 length is 13 residues. CDR3 in amino acids: CASSFGGDYGYTF. The CDR3 DNA sequence: TGTGCCAGCAGCTTTGGCGGAGACTATGGCTACACCTTC.

This clonotype was seen a few times. This sequence joins TRBV12-3 or TRBV12-4 and TRBJ1-2; D gene uncertain. The V and J ends lost 10 bases and 2 bases respectively, with 11 bases between them. CDR3 length equals 12 residues. The CDR3: CATLRGNYGYTF. CDR3 bases: TGTGCCACCCTCCGCGGCAACTATGGCTACACCTTC.

This sequence joins TRBV7-6 and TRBJ1-6, with a weak D call TRBD1 (5 bases). Trimming cost V 4 bases and J 7 bases, with 14 bases left between them. Germline-derived CDR1 and CDR2 are SGHVS and FNYEAQ. The CDR3 loop spans 15 amino acids. The CDR3 DNA follows: TGTGCCAGCAGCTCCCAGGGACTGAGCAATTCACCCCTCCACTTT. Translating it yields CASSSQGLSNSPLHF.

This clonotype was detected ten times or more. The rearrangement joins TRBV20-1 to TRBJ2-7, with 9 bases that match TRBD1. The CDR3 runs 12 residues. The germline gives CDR1 DFQATT, CDR2 SNEGSKA (reference sequence). Trimming cost V 5 bases and J 4 bases; bases outside gene matches: 3. The CDR3 region has the DNA TGCAGTGCTCGGGACAGGGAGTACGAGCAGTACTTC. The encoded protein is CSARDREYEQYF.

This clonotype showed up just a few times. The chain carries TRBV7-2 and TRBJ2-5; possibly TRBD1 or TRBD2 for D (5 bases each). Trimming shortened V by 8 bases and J by 5 bases, and 21 bases separated the two germline ends. CDR1 and CDR2 from the germline V gene are SGHTA and FQGNSA. The CDR3 sequence is 15 residues long. Written as DNA, the CDR3 is TGTGCCAGCCTCCTCGCCGGGACCCCCAAGGAGACCCAGTACTTC. It codes for CASLLAGTPKETQYF. Supplemented by reference TRBV7-2 and TRBJ2-5, the full variable domain reads GAGVSQSPSNKVTEKGKDVELRCDPISGHTALYWYRQSLGQGLEFLIYFQGNSAPDKSGLPSDRFSAERTGGSVSTLTIQRTQQEDSAVYLCASLLAGTPKETQYFGPGTRLLVL.

This clonotype has at least ten counts. V usage is TRBV10-3 and J usage is TRBJ2-7; D is undetermined. V lost 0 bases, J lost 5 bases, and 14 bases lay in between. Germline assignment: CDR1 ENHRY and CDR2 SYGVKD. The CDR3 length is 15 residues. The CDR3: CAISESQDSFHEQYF. The DNA for the CDR3 is TGTGCCATCAGTGAGTCTCAGGATTCGTTCCACGAGCAGTACTTC.

This chain connects TRBV20-1 to TRBJ2-1; tentative D call: TRBD2 (5 bases). Germline V gene sequence: CDR1 DFQATT, CDR2 SNEGSKA (reference sequence). The CDR3 spans 14 residues. V lost 6 bases, J lost 5 bases, and 17 bases lay in between. CDR3 sequence (DNA): TGCAGTGCCATAAGCTGGGAGAAAGACAATGAGCAGTTCTTC. This gives the protein CSAISWEKDNEQFF.

The V and J genes are TRBV7-6 and TRBJ2-3, with a tentative D call TRBD2 (6 bases). In germline, CDR1 is SGHVS, CDR2 FNYEAQ. The CDR3 loop spans 14 amino acids. V was clipped by 5 bases and J by 5 bases, with 14 bases between them. CDR3 amino acids: CASSPNGGVDTQYF. Written as DNA, the CDR3 is TGTGCCAGCAGCCCGAACGGGGGAGTAGATACGCAGTATTTT.

The table lists this clonotype with many counts. This rearrangement joins TRBV5-6 to TRBJ1-2, with 7 nucleotides matching TRBD1. J gave up 4 bases and V 1 base, and 7 bases lay outside the gene matches. The length of the CDR3 is 15 residues. Germline values: CDR1 SGHDT, CDR2 YYEEEE. Here the CDR3 reads CASSLPGQLTYGYTF. The CDR3 bases are TGTGCCAGCAGCTTGCCGGGACAGTTAACCTATGGCTACACCTTC. Filled out from reference TRBV5-6 and TRBJ1-2, the complete variable domain reads DAGVTQSPTHLIKTRGQQVTLRCSPKSGHDTVSWYQQALGQGPQFIFQYYEEEERQRGNFPDRFSGHQFPNYSSELNVNALLLGDSALYLCASSLPGQLTYGYTFGSGTRLTVV.

This clonotype was counted a few times. The V call is TRBV14, the J call TRBJ2-1, with D tentatively TRBD1 or TRBD2 (6 bases each). Germline assignment: CDR1 SGHDN and CDR2 FVKESK. CDR3 size: 17 residues. Trimming removed 1 base at V and 4 bases at J, with 17 bases between. CDR3 sequence (DNA): TGTGCCAGCAGCCAAGGACCCTGGGGGGCGTTATACAATGAGCAGTTCTTC. It codes for CASSQGPWGALYNEQFF. The full variable domain, completed using reference TRBV14 and TRBJ2-1, is EAGVTQFPSHSVIEKGQTVTLRCDPISGHDNLYWYRRVMGKEIKFLLHFVKESKQDESGMPNNRFLAERTGGTYSTLKVQPAELEDSGVYFCASSQGPWGALYNEQFFGPGTRLTVL.